This T cell receptor (beta chain) was recovered during a study of CD8 T cells in ankylosing spondylitis. The study, taken as a whole, reports: What appeared characteristic of ankylosing spondylitis blood was a TCR beta motif of eight highly homologous variants.

Germline V lookup: CDR1 MNHEY, CDR2 SVGEGT. The V end was cut by 4 bases, the J end by 5 bases, with 14 bases between. The CDR3 is made up of 15 amino acids. The authors made TCR beta libraries by quantitative 5'-RACE with molecular barcodes. Each CDR3 protein gets one entry after TCRdb re-called the 5' RACE reads with MiXCR. The table includes around 25,000 distinct CDR3 sequences, approximately 12% detected once. Remarks on this clonotype: The antigen is undetermined.

This sequence joins TRBV6-2 or TRBV6-3 and TRBJ2-2, with D perhaps given as TRBD1 or TRBD2 (5 bases each). The specimen sequenced was blood. This clonotype was obtained from a male donor with ankylosing spondylitis or in good health (not recorded which). The CDR3 region is CASSWDRQGTGELFF. As DNA, the CDR3 is TGTGCCAGCAGTTGGGACCGCCAAGGAACCGGGGAGCTGTTTTTT.